These 9 T cell receptor beta chains originate from one sample sequenced in a study of blood T cell repertoires in COVID-19. This table comes from immunoSEQ multiplex PCR, and its TCRdb copy is limited to in-frame clones, with some not included. The sample includes over 150,000 clones, approximately 84% of them seen just once. The specimen was peripheral blood. The receptors shown here come from a man in his 70s with active or convalescent COVID-19.

The V call is TRBV7-2, the J call TRBJ1-2, with D maybe TRBD1 (5 bases). The V gene's germline CDR1 is SGHTA and CDR2 FQGNSA. Between the trimmed V and J ends, which lost 6 bases and 6 bases, there was a span of 20 bases. The CDR3 has 15 residues. The CDR3 DNA is TGTGCCAGCAGGGGACCGGGACTGGAAGAAAATGGCTACACCTTC. Protein product: CASRGPGLEENGYTF.

V usage is TRBV7-8 and J usage is TRBJ1-2, with TRBD1 matching 8 bases. CDR1 SGHVS and CDR2 FQNEAQ come from the germline V gene. The CDR3 contains 13 residues. V was pared by 4 bases and J by 4 bases, with 2 bases of the junction left unmatched. This CDR3 is CASSSDRGYGYTF. The CDR3 DNA reads TGTGCCAGCAGCTCCGACAGGGGCTATGGCTACACCTTC.

The chain is built from TRBV11-2 and TRBJ2-1, with D possibly TRBD2 on 6 matching bases. V lost 7 bases to trimming and J lost 1 base, with 14 bases between them. Germline lookup yields CDR1 SGHAT and CDR2 FQNNGV. The CDR3 covers 15 residues. CDR3 residues: CASTNIAGSYNEQFF. The CDR3 coding sequence is TGTGCCAGCACCAACATTGCGGGGTCCTACAATGAGCAGTTCTTC.

J is TRBJ2-1 and V is TRBV18, with D perhaps TRBD2 (5 bases). Trimming pared 0 bases from V and 6 bases from J, leaving 21 bases between. The CDR3 loop spans 18 amino acids. Germline CDR1 is KGHSH and CDR2 is LQKENI. CDR3 amino acids: CASSPPPFGGWETNEQFF. In DNA form, the CDR3 reads TGTGCCAGCTCACCACCACCTTTTGGCGGGTGGGAAACCAATGAGCAGTTCTTC.

A few counts support this clone. The rearrangement joins TRBV7-9 to TRBJ2-1, with D possibly TRBD2 on 6 matching bases. CDR1 is SEHNR, CDR2 FQNEAQ, per germline (reference sequence). The CDR3 totals 17 residues. V was pared by 4 bases and J by 1 base, with 17 bases between. CDR3 in amino acids: CASSSELGTVSYNEQFF. CDR3 nucleotide sequence: TGTGCCAGCAGCTCGGAATTGGGGACTGTTTCCTACAATGAGCAGTTCTTC.

This chain joins TRBV2 and TRBJ1-1; possible D gene TRBD1, 5 bases. Trimming stripped 6 bases from V and 1 base from J, with 21 bases between. The CDR3 has 17 residues. Germline lookup yields CDR1 SNHLY and CDR2 FYNNEI. CDR3 protein: CASRGRGGEGANTEAFF. The CDR3 DNA is TGTGCCAGCAGGGGGCGCGGGGGAGAAGGGGCGAACACTGAAGCTTTCTTT.

The chain links TRBV10-3 to TRBJ2-2, with TRBD2 matching 7 bases. The CDR3 runs 15 residues. Germline lookup yields CDR1 ENHRY and CDR2 SYGVKD. V trimming: 0 bases; J trimming: 6 bases; junction bases outside the gene matches: 4. CDR3 DNA: TGTGCCATCAGTGAGTCGAGCGGGGCCCCCGGGGAGCTGTTTTTT. Residues: CAISESSGAPGELFF.

This chain uses TRBV7-8 with TRBJ1-5, with D perhaps TRBD1 (5 bases). Between the trimmed V and J ends, which lost 2 bases and 7 bases, there was a span of 15 bases. The length of the CDR3 is 15 residues. CDR1 is SGHVS and CDR2 is FQNEAQ in the germline V gene. CDR3 bases: TGTGCCAGCAGCTTATTAGGGAGGGGAGCCCAGCCCCAGCATTTT. As protein: CASSLLGRGAQPQHF.

The chain has TRBV19 and TRBJ2-7; D perhaps matches TRBD2 (6 bases). The CDR3 loop spans 16 amino acids. V lost 0 bases, J lost 6 bases, and 18 bases lay in between. Germline CDR1 is LNHDA and CDR2 is SQIVND (reference sequence). This chain's CDR3 is CASSIDHVGRYAEQYF. The CDR3 nucleotides read TGTGCCAGTAGTATAGATCATGTCGGGAGATACGCCGAGCAGTACTTC.